Listed below are T cell receptor beta chains from one sample, sequenced in a study of blood T cell repertoires in COVID-19. Measured with immunoSEQ multiplex PCR; TCRdb has only the in-frame clones, and not every one. The sample includes roughly 48,000 clones, more than 70% of them seen just once. The sample consisted of peripheral blood. Every receptor here comes from a human donor in a cohort sampled during active COVID-19. CDR3s include the opening cysteine and the closing phenylalanine or tryptophan. The D gene is left open where the match is weak. Size is stated for part of the rows, as once, few or many counts, or as a class when the clone is expanded.

D | J | size | V | DNA | CDR3
- | TRBJ1-6 | - | TRBV30 | TGTGCCTGGGATACGGTAGGGGCGTCTAATTCACCCCTCCACTTT | CAWDTVGASNSPLHF
TRBD1 | TRBJ1-1 | - | TRBV19 | TGTGCCAGTAGTATCGGCAGGGGGAGTGAAGCTTTCTTT | CASSIGRGSEAFF
TRBD2 | TRBJ2-1 | - | TRBV10-2 | TGCGCCAGTCGGACTAGCGGGGGGCAATACAATGAGCAGTTCTTC | CASRTSGGQYNEQFF
- | TRBJ2-1 | - | TRBV7-2 | TGTGCCAGCAGCCCCCTCCCCTCCTACAATGAGCAGTTCTTC | CASSPLPSYNEQFF
TRBD1 | TRBJ1-2 | - | TRBV7-2 | TGTGCCAGCAGCTTAGCCCGGGCAGGGGGCGGCTATGGCTACACCTTC | CASSLARAGGGYGYTF
TRBD2 | TRBJ2-3 | - | TRBV30 | TGTGCCTGGAGCCCTCTAGCGGGGGGCCCAGATACGCAGTATTTT | CAWSPLAGGPDTQYF
- | TRBJ2-7 | - | TRBV7-8 | TGTGCCAGCACCCGGGGGCTTGGCGAGCAGTACTTC | CASTRGLGEQYF
TRBD1 | TRBJ2-7 | - | TRBV4-3 | TGCGCCAGCAGCTCAGGACAGGGAGGTTTCGGGGAGCAGTACTTC | CASSSGQGGFGEQYF
TRBD1 | TRBJ2-3 | - | TRBV18 | TGTGCCAGCTCAGAGGGGACAGCTAGCACAGATACGCAGTATTTT | CASSEGTASTDTQYF
- | TRBJ1-1 | - | TRBV7-2 | TGTGCCAGCAGCCCCCGGGAGGGGGGGGAAGCTTTCTTT | CASSPREGGEAFF
TRBD1 | TRBJ1-2 | - | TRBV10-3 | TGTGCCATCAGTGACCTCGGGACAGGGGAAGGCTACACCTTC | CAISDLGTGEGYTF
TRBD1 | TRBJ1-2 | - | TRBV5-5 | TGTGCCAGCAGCTTGAATTGGTTCGGGACAGAATATGGCTACACCTTC | CASSLNWFGTEYGYTF
- | TRBJ1-6 | - | TRBV4-3 | TGCGCCAGCAGCCACCAATTACCGGGGATCCTAAATTCACCCCTCCACTTT | CASSHQLPGILNSPLHF
- | TRBJ2-7 | once | TRBV7-9 | TGTGCCAGCAGCTCCTCCGGTCCCTACGAGCAGTACTTC | CASSSSGPYEQYF
- | TRBJ1-5 | once | TRBV7-9 | TGTGCCAGCAGCTCCCAGGGGCAGCCCCAGCATTTT | CASSSQGQPQHF
TRBD1 | TRBJ1-5 | - | TRBV2 | TGTGCCAGCAGTGACAAGACAGGGAATCAGCCCCAGCATTTT | CASSDKTGNQPQHF
- | TRBJ2-5 | - | TRBV18 | TGTGCCAGCTCACAGCTGGCGACACAAGAGACCCAGTACTTC | CASSQLATQETQYF
- | TRBJ1-3 | - | TRBV6-5 | TGTGCCAGCAGTACAGGGATTCCAACTGGAAACACCATATATTTT | CASSTGIPTGNTIYF
- | TRBJ1-5 | - | TRBV30 | TGTGCCTGGAACAGGGAGGGAAATCAGCCCCAGCATTTT | CAWNREGNQPQHF
TRBD2 | TRBJ2-2 | - | TRBV7-2 | TGTGCCAGCAGGCGGACTAGTACCACCGGGGAGCTGTTTTTT | CASRRTSTTGELFF
- | TRBJ2-2 | once | TRBV30 | TGTGCCTGGCTGCCGGGACACAACACCGGGGAGCTGTTTTTT | CAWLPGHNTGELFF
TRBD2 | TRBJ2-5 | - | TRBV4-1 | TGCGCCAGCAGCCAAGAAGGACTAGCGGGGGGGCCCGAGGAGACCCAGTACTTC | CASSQEGLAGGPEETQYF
- | TRBJ2-7 | - | TRBV11-2 | TGTGCCAGCAGCCCCCACTCAGAGAGGCTAGACTACGAGCAGTACTTC | CASSPHSERLDYEQYF
TRBD2 | TRBJ2-1 | - | TRBV6-2/TRBV6-3 | TGTGCCAGCAGTTCCCCGGGACTAGAGGATCTCTTC | CASSSPGLEDLF
- | TRBJ2-1 | once | TRBV19 | TGTGCCAGTAGTATGTCGGGGGTCGACTACAATGAGCAGTTCTTC | CASSMSGVDYNEQFF
TRBD1 | TRBJ2-1 | - | TRBV5-1 | TGCGCCAGCAGCTGGGCAGGGGGCGCGAACAATGAGCAGTTCTTC | CASSWAGGANNEQFF
TRBD1 | TRBJ1-4 | - | TRBV3-1/TRBV3-2 | TGTGCCAGCAGCCAAGATGGGACAGGGGGGGGAAAACTGTTTTTT | CASSQDGTGGGKLFF
- | TRBJ1-6 | once | TRBV19 | TGTGCCAGTAGCACAGAGACAGTTAATAATTCACCCCTCCACTTT | CASSTETVNNSPLHF
- | TRBJ2-7 | - | TRBV5-1 | TGCGCCAGCAGCGAACAAGTCTCCTACGAGCAGTACTTC | CASSEQVSYEQYF
TRBD2 | TRBJ2-1 | - | TRBV7-2 | TGTGCCAGCAGCCGTGGCGGGGGGGACTACAATGAGCAGTTCTTC | CASSRGGGDYNEQFF
TRBD1 | TRBJ1-5 | - | TRBV2 | TGTGCCAGCAGTGGGGAAGGGGGCGCAAATCAGCCCCAGCATTTT | CASSGEGGANQPQHF
TRBD2 | TRBJ2-3 | once | TRBV7-2 | TGTGCCAGCAGTCCTCGGGGGGGTACGCAGTATTTT | CASSPRGGTQYF
- | TRBJ1-2 | - | TRBV7-3 | TGTGCCAGCAGCTATGGGAGCGGTGGCTACACCTTC | CASSYGSGGYTF
- | TRBJ1-2 | once | TRBV5-5 | TGTGCCAGCAGCTTACGGTCACAGGGCAGTGGCTACACCTTC | CASSLRSQGSGYTF
- | TRBJ1-1 | once | TRBV5-7 | TGTGCCAGCAGCTTGCGGGGTACCCTCATGAACACTGAAGCTTTCTTT | CASSLRGTLMNTEAFF
- | TRBJ2-5 | - | TRBV12-3/TRBV12-4 | TGTGCCAGCAGGCGGGCCAGTTTGACCCAGTACTTC | CASRRASLTQYF
- | TRBJ2-7 | - | TRBV18 | TGTGCCAGCTCACCGACGGGGGTCGAGCAGTACTTC | CASSPTGVEQYF
TRBD1 | TRBJ1-1 | - | TRBV5-4 | TGTGCCAGCAGCTCCTCCGGGACAGGTCTGAACACTGAAGCTTTCTTT | CASSSSGTGLNTEAFF
- | TRBJ1-5 | few | TRBV27 | TGTGCCAGCAGTAGGACAGTGGAGCAGCCCCAGCATTTT | CASSRTVEQPQHF
- | TRBJ1-1 | few | TRBV7-2 | TGTGCCAGCAGCTCCTCCGGGGTAGGGGGGGGCACTGAAGCTTTCTTT | CASSSSGVGGGTEAFF
- | TRBJ1-6 | - | TRBV7-2 | TGTGCCAGCAGCCAGGATTCAATTTCACCCCTCCACTTT | CASSQDSISPLHF
- | TRBJ2-1 | - | TRBV24-1 | TGTGCCGCCCTTGTGGGAGGGGGGGAACCCTACAATGAGCAGTTCTTC | CAALVGGGEPYNEQFF
- | TRBJ2-1 | - | TRBV7-2 | TGTGCCAGCAGCTTAGAGGGGGACCCGTACAATGAGCAGTTCTTC | CASSLEGDPYNEQFF
TRBD2 | TRBJ2-5 | - | TRBV7-9 | TGTGCCAGCGGGGACGGAGCGGGGCAAGAGACCCAGTACTTC | CASGDGAGQETQYF
TRBD1 | TRBJ1-2 | - | TRBV7-8 | TGTGCCAGCAGCTTATTCGGGGACAGACTAAACTATGGCTACACCTTC | CASSLFGDRLNYGYTF
- | TRBJ2-5 | - | TRBV3-1/TRBV3-2 | TGTGCCAGCAGCCAAGGAGGAGGAGAGACCCAGTACTTC | CASSQGGGETQYF
TRBD1 | TRBJ2-7 | - | TRBV7-9 | TGTGCCAGCAGCGTGGACAGGGTCCTCGAGCAGTACTTC | CASSVDRVLEQYF
- | TRBJ1-1 | - | TRBV7-8 | TGTGCCAGCAGCCACGACAGCTTGGAAGCTTTCTTT | CASSHDSLEAFF
- | TRBJ1-6 | - | TRBV7-6 | TGTGCCAGCAGCTTAGACAGTATTAATTCACCCCTCCACTTT | CASSLDSINSPLHF
TRBD2 | TRBJ2-3 | once | TRBV30 | TGTGCCTGGAGTGGAGGACTAGCGGGGGTCGATACGCAGTATTTT | CAWSGGLAGVDTQYF
- | TRBJ1-4 | - | TRBV27 | TGTGCCAGCAGAAACCAGCGTTACCATGAAAAACTGTTTTTT | CASRNQRYHEKLFF
- | TRBJ1-6 | - | TRBV28 | TGTGCCAGCAGTCCCCGTAATTCACCCCTCCACTTT | CASSPRNSPLHF
- | TRBJ1-6 | - | TRBV19 | TGTGCCAGCCAACAGGGTAATTCACCCCTCCACTTT | CASQQGNSPLHF
- | TRBJ1-5 | once | TRBV7-3 | TGTGCCAGCTCTCTCGGTCCGAATCAGCCCCAGCATTTT | CASSLGPNQPQHF
- | TRBJ1-1 | - | TRBV5-4 | TGTGCCAGCAGCTTGGCGGGACACCAGTCTCCTGAAGCTTTCTTT | CASSLAGHQSPEAFF
TRBD1 | TRBJ1-1 | - | TRBV5-4 | TGTGCCAGCAGCTTGGAACCGGGACAGGGAGCTTTCTTT | CASSLEPGQGAFF
TRBD1 | TRBJ1-1 | - | TRBV18 | TGTGCCAGCTCACCACCCGGGACAGGGGGCACTGAAGCTTTCTTT | CASSPPGTGGTEAFF
- | TRBJ2-1 | once | TRBV24-1 | TGTGCCACCAGTGCCCAGGGGTCTTCTTACAATGAGCAGTTCTTC | CATSAQGSSYNEQFF
- | TRBJ2-2 | - | TRBV4-3 | TGCGCCAGCAGCCAAGAGCCCGGGATCGGGGAGCTGTTTTTT | CASSQEPGIGELFF
- | TRBJ1-4 | - | TRBV9 | TGTGCCAGCAGCGTATCACCCGCGGGGGATAATGAAAAACTGTTTTTT | CASSVSPAGDNEKLFF